This T cell receptor (beta chain) was recorded in a study of CD8+ T cells in alopecia areata. Study information: Treated patients took oral tofacitinib at 5 to 10 mg twice daily.

The CDR3 covers 16 residues. With V trimmed by 6 bases and J by 5 bases, 11 bases remained unmatched. This clone was picked up a small number of times. Its antigen is not identified. Sequencing relied on a cDNA template that was reverse transcribed from extracted RNA. The table came from immunoSEQ multiplex PCR; TCRdb's copy has only in-frame clones and leaves some out. Among around 70,000 clones listed, roughly 30% were seen once. Treatment indicated: oral pan-JAK inhibitor, 5-10 mg twice daily. Study-wide findings and caveats: Scalp data also include sequences from resident alphabeta T cells of normal skin. Affected scalp, especially in alopecia totalis/universalis, had a higher clonality than normal scalp did. A large proportion of expanded lesional clones were detected persisting in scalp and blood during tofacitinib.

The chain recombines TRBV23-1 with TRBJ2-1, with 9 positions matching TRBD2. TRBV23-1 is an ORF for which the function is uncertain. This TCR came from a human donor with alopecia areata. Sequencing used CD8+ T cells sorted from blood, obtained at week 4, from a patient treated with tofacitinib. As DNA, the CDR3 is TGCGCCAGCAGCCAAGGGGCTAGCGGGACAGACAATGAGCAGTTCTTC. It codes for CASSQGASGTDNEQFF.